The present entry profiles one T cell receptor (beta chain) with its context. Its antigen is currently unknown. This record comes from a study of T cell responses to AZD1222 COVID-19 vaccine. Findings of the study overall: Sampling captured repertoires only after the peak T cell response. Most donors were white British and more were female, and clonal diversity was possibly underestimated. The study reported that nearly half of spike-specific TCRs target unmutated variant regions.

The germline V and J ends were trimmed by 7 bases and 4 bases, with 11 bases remaining between them. Germline V gene data show CDR1 as MNHEY and CDR2 as SVGAGI. This CDR3 is 12 amino acids long. Only in-frame clones appear in the TCRdb table, and some are missing; sequencing was by immunoSEQ multiplex PCR. The data show around 97,000 clones, around 90% seen once. The source is an adult in good health. The V gene is TRBV6-5, the J gene TRBJ2-7; D is uncertain. The sequencing here drew on peripheral blood, taken on day 0 of AZD1222 vaccination. In DNA, the CDR3 is TGTGCCAGCAAGTACCCCGAGTACGAGCAGTACTTC. Encoded protein: CASKYPEYEQYF.